A single sample gave rise to the 20 T cell receptor beta chains below, sequenced in a study of molecular identifiers for immune sequencing clone quantification (dated by TCRdb to 2016 to 2019). Library preparation employed PCR. The reads were generated on a NextSeq 500. TCRdb reprocessing: public reads trimmed at Q25 with fastp, clones called with MiXCR, in-frame beta chains kept. Rows with one shared CDR3 protein collapse into an entry with the most common genes and DNA. The sample profile shows over 90,000 distinct CDR3 sequences; about 35% of them were found once. About a tenth of the sample rests with the top ten. The source material was naive CD8+ T cells from blood, with Jurkat cell RNA spiked in. According to the study, the label for this sample's cell subset or site signals: FACS-sorted CD8+CD4-CCR7+CD45RA+ naive T cells. These TCRs come from a human donor in good health. Some libraries in this study had Jurkat cell RNA spiked in.

This clonotype turned up a few times. The rearrangement uses TRBV4-2 and TRBJ2-7; 8 bases fit TRBD2. The CDR3 is made up of 16 amino acids. Germline-derived CDR1 and CDR2 are LGHNA and YNFKEQ. Trimming removed 1 base from V and 4 bases from J; junction bases left unmatched: 9. CDR3 in amino acids: CASSQGGTRALYEQYF. Here the CDR3 DNA reads TGTGCCAGCAGCCAAGGAGGGACTAGAGCCCTGTACGAGCAGTACTTC.

With regard to this clonotype: Without the conserved terminal phenylalanine or tryptophan, this CDR3 likely stems from a read error. CDR3 in DNA: TGTGCCAGCAGCATAAGACTAGCCCCAGATACGCAGTATTAT. As protein: CASSIRLAPDTQYY. The rearrangement links TRBV7-9 to TRBJ2-3, with 7 bases matching TRBD2. Trimming at V came to 5 bases and at J to 4 bases, leaving 6 bases not matched to a gene. CDR3 length: 14 amino acids. Germline loops: CDR1 SEHNR, CDR2 FQNEAQ (reference sequence).

This clonotype showed up just a few times. This chain uses TRBV3-1 with TRBJ2-1; possibly TRBD2 for D (5 bases). V was clipped by 5 bases and J by 6 bases, with 17 bases between them. The CDR3 contains 15 residues. Germline V gene data show CDR1 as LGHDT and CDR2 as YNNKEL (reference sequence). The DNA for the CDR3 is TGTGCCAGCAGCGGGTTTAGCGCCTCCAGCAATGAGCAGTTCTTC. It is translated as CASSGFSASSNEQFF.

This clonotype was picked up a small number of times. The gene calls are TRBV12-3 or TRBV12-4 and TRBJ2-7; TRBD2 agrees at 9 bases. V shed 5 bases and J 0 bases; nucleotides not matched to a gene: 2. This CDR3 comprises 14 residues. CDR3 in amino acids: CASSKTSGSYEQYF. In DNA, the CDR3 is TGTGCCAGCAGTAAGACTAGCGGCTCCTACGAGCAGTACTTC.

This rearrangement joins TRBV7-8 to TRBJ2-7, with D maybe TRBD2 (6 bases). Germline values: CDR1 SGHVS, CDR2 FQNEAQ. Trimming shortened V by 1 base and J by 1 base, and 11 bases separated the two germline ends. The CDR3 loop spans 15 amino acids. For the CDR3, the DNA is TGTGCCAGCAGCTTAGGGGGGACTTCGTCCTACGAGCAGTACTTC. Translating it yields CASSLGGTSSYEQYF.

With regard to this clonotype: Given a much more abundant clone one base away, this may be a read error. The chain combines TRBV6-2 or TRBV6-3 with TRBJ2-6; D possibly uses TRBD1 or TRBD2 (5 bases each). Germline V gene sequence: CDR1 MNHEY, CDR2 SVGEGT. The CDR3 covers 15 residues. CDR3: CASRLQGTGANVPTF. The CDR3 bases are TGTGCCAGCAGACTCCAGGGTACCGGGGCCAACGTCCCGACTTTC.

Many counts were recorded for this clonotype. The V call is TRBV19, the J call TRBJ1-1; D gene ambiguous. Germline CDR1 reads LNHDA; CDR2 reads SQIVND (reference sequence). The CDR3 contains 15 residues. Trimming pared 3 bases from V and 0 bases from J, leaving 11 bases between. CDR3 nucleotide sequence: TGTGCCAGTAGTATTGAATGGGGAATGAACACTGAAGCTTTCTTT. Translating gives CASSIEWGMNTEAFF. Full variable domain (rest looked up from reference TRBV19 and TRBJ1-1): DGGITQSPKYLFRKEGQNVTLSCEQNLNHDAMYWYRQDPGQGLRLIYYSQIVNDFQKGDIAEGYSVSREKKESFPLTVTSAQKNPTAFYLCASSIEWGMNTEAFFGQGTRLTVV.

The chain is built from TRBV9 and TRBJ2-1; D could derive from TRBD1 or TRBD2 (5 bases each). Germline values: CDR1 SGDLS, CDR2 YYNGEE. There are 14 residues in the CDR3. V lost 0 bases to trimming and J lost 8 bases, with 12 bases between them. CDR3 protein: CASSVGSGGHEQFF. As DNA, the CDR3 is TGTGCCAGCAGCGTAGGGTCTGGGGGTCATGAGCAGTTCTTC.

In its sample, this clonotype was seen once. A single base separates this from a much larger clone, so it may be a read error. The CDR3, as DNA: TGTGCCAGCAGCTTAATAATACCGTCCCCCACGGAGACCCAGTGCTTC. It is translated as CASSLIIPSPTETQCF. This chain connects TRBV7-9 to TRBJ2-5; D is undetermined. The CDR3 sequence is 16 residues long. Germline CDR1 reads SEHNR; CDR2 reads FQNEAQ (reference sequence).

Of note for this clonotype: This sequence may be a read error, since a much larger clone differs from it by one base. This rearrangement joins TRBV5-6 to TRBJ2-1, with D hard to call. The CDR3 totals 11 residues. Germline V gives CDR1 SGHDT, CDR2 YYEEEE. The chain's CDR3 is CASSLGVEQLF. As DNA, the CDR3 is TGTGCCAGCAGCTTGGGGGTGGAGCAGCTCTTC.

The table lists this clonotype with many counts. The CDR3 sequence is CASSESSYEQFF. The CDR3 DNA sequence: TGTGCCAGCAGCGAGAGTAGCTATGAGCAGTTCTTC. The chain employs TRBV7-8 and TRBJ2-1; the D is unclear. CDR1 is SGHVS, CDR2 FQNEAQ, per germline. The length of the CDR3 is 12 residues. The V and J ends lost 5 bases and 8 bases respectively, with 10 bases between them.

This clonotype has only a few counts. The V and J genes are TRBV9 and TRBJ1-2, with 11 bases that match TRBD1. Looked up from germline, CDR1 is SGDLS and CDR2 is YYNGEE. J gave up 8 bases and V 1 base, and 7 bases lay outside the gene matches. The CDR3 has 15 amino acids. CDR3 amino acids: CASSVTGQGARGYTF. Here the CDR3 DNA reads TGTGCCAGCAGCGTAACCGGACAGGGGGCAAGGGGCTACACCTTC. Supplemented by reference TRBV9 and TRBJ1-2, the full variable domain reads DSGVTQTPKHLITATGQRVTLRCSPRSGDLSVYWYQQSLDQGLQFLIQYYNGEERAKGNILERFSAQQFPDLHSELNLSSLELGDSALYFCASSVTGQGARGYTFGSGTRLTVV.

This chain joins TRBV19 and TRBJ2-1, with a weak D call TRBD2 (6 bases). Germline loops: CDR1 LNHDA, CDR2 SQIVND (reference sequence). The CDR3 extends over 12 amino acids. The germline V and J ends were trimmed by 5 bases and 9 bases, with 11 bases remaining between them. CDR3 nucleotides: TGTGCCAGTAGTCGTACTAGCTTTGAGCAGTTCTTC. Translation: CASSRTSFEQFF.

Only a few counts were recorded for this clonotype. The chain is built from TRBV7-8 and TRBJ2-7; TRBD1 or TRBD2 may be the D gene (5 bases each). The CDR3 sequence is 15 residues long. Trimming removed 1 base at V and 6 bases at J, with 16 bases between. The germline V gene has CDR1 SGHVS and CDR2 FQNEAQ. CDR3 bases: TGTGCCAGCAGCTTAGGGTTGGGGGTCGGTGTCGAGCAGTACTTC. Translated, it gives CASSLGLGVGVEQYF.

For this clonotype: At one end the junction does not follow the germline gene, possibly because of a read error. The rearrangement uses TRBV28 and TRBJ1-5, with D hard to call. The CDR3 runs 15 residues. Germline CDR1 and CDR2: MDHEN and SYDVKM. Here the CDR3 reads CSSSPERGGNQPQHF. CDR3 DNA: TGTTCCAGCAGTCCAGAGCGGGGTGGCAATCAGCCCCAGCATTTT.

This clonotype was seen a handful of times. As DNA, the CDR3 is TGTGCCAGCAGTTACTCGGGAATCTCGCGGACTAGTAGTAGAAATGAGCAGTTCTTC. Amino acids: CASSYSGISRTSSRNEQFF. The chain couples TRBV6-2 or TRBV6-3 to TRBJ2-1; 7 nucleotides align to TRBD2. V shed 0 bases, J shed 7 bases, and the junction held 18 bases outside the gene matches. Germline V CDR1 and CDR2: MNHEY, SVGEGT. CDR3 size: 19 residues.

Turning to this clonotype: A much larger clone differs from this one at a single base, so this may be a read error. The chain carries TRBV28 and TRBJ2-7; D is unclear. This CDR3 has 12 amino acids. In germline, CDR1 is MDHEN, CDR2 SYDVKM. The CDR3 reads CASALGSYELYF. The CDR3 bases are TGTGCCAGCGCCCTAGGGTCCTACGAGCTGTACTTC.

This chain uses TRBV4-3 with TRBJ2-5; tentatively, D is TRBD1 (6 bases). V lost 0 bases and J lost 7, with 21 bases in between. The CDR3 has 17 amino acids. Germline V gene sequence: CDR1 LGHNA, CDR2 YSLEER. The CDR3 reads CASSQDPSATGLGTQYF. Written as DNA, the CDR3 is TGCGCCAGCAGCCAAGACCCGAGCGCGACAGGACTGGGGACCCAGTACTTC.

In its sample, this clonotype was seen a few times. The genes are TRBV13 and TRBJ1-4; 7 bases match TRBD1. CDR3 size: 13 residues. V gave up 6 bases and J gave up 8 bases; unmatched junction bases: 6. From germline, CDR1 is PRHDT and CDR2 FYEKMQ (reference sequence). The CDR3 DNA reads as TGTGCCAGCAGGCACAGGGGTGACGAAAAACTGTTTTTT. Translating gives CASRHRGDEKLFF.

The table lists this clonotype with a few counts. The rearrangement uses TRBV10-3 and TRBJ2-5; 7 bases align to TRBD1. The germline CDR1 and CDR2 sequences are ENHRY and SYGVKD. V was pared by 6 bases and J by 2 bases, with 6 bases of the junction left unmatched. CDR3 size: 14 residues. The CDR3 DNA reads TGTGCCATCAGACCGGACAGGTGGCAAGAGACCCAGTACTTC. Its protein is CAIRPDRWQETQYF.